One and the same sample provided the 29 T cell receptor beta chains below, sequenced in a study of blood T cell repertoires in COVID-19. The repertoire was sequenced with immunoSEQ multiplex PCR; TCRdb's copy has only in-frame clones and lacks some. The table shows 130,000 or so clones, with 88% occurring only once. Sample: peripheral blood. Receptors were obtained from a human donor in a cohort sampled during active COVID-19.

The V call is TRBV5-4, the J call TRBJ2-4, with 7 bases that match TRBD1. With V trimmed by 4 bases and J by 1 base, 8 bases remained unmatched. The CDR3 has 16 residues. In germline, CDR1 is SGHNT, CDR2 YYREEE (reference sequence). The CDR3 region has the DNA TGTGCCAGCAGCCCCAGGGGGACCGCTGCCAAAAACATTCAGTACTTC. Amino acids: CASSPRGTAAKNIQYF. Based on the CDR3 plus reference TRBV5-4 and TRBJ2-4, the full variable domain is ETGVTQSPTHLIKTRGQQVTLRCSSQSGHNTVSWYQQALGQGPQFIFQYYREEENGRGNFPPRFSGLQFPNYSSELNVNALELDDSALYLCASSPRGTAAKNIQYFGAGTRLSVL.

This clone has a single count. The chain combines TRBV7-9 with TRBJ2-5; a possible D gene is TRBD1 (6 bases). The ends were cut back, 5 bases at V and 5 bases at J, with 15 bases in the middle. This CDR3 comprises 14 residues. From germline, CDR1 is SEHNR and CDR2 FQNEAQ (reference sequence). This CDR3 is CASSETGGAETQYF. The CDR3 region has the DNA TGTGCCAGCAGCGAAACTGGGGGCGCGGAGACCCAGTACTTC. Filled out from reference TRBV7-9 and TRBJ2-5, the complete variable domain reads DTGVSQNPRHKITKRGQNVTFRCDPISEHNRLYWYRQTLGQGPEFLTYFQNEAQLEKSRLLSDRFSAERPKGSFSTLEIQRTEQGDSAMYLCASSETGGAETQYFGPGTRLLVL.

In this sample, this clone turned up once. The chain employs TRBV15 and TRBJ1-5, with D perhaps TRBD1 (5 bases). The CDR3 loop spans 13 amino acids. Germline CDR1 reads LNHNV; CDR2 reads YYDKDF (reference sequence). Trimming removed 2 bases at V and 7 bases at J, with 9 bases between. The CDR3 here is CATSRQGEQPQHF. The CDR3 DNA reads TGTGCCACCAGCAGACAGGGTGAGCAGCCCCAGCATTTT.

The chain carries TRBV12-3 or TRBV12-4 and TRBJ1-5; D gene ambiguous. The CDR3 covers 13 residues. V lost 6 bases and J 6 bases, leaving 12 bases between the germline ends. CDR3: CASSSDWTQPQHF. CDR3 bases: TGTGCCAGCAGCTCGGACTGGACTCAGCCCCAGCATTTT.

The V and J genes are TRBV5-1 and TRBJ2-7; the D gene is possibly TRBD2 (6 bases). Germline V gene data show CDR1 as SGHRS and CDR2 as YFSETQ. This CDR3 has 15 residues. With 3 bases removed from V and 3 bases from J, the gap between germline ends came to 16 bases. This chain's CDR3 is CASSSEGPPVYEQYF. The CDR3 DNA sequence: TGCGCCAGCAGCTCGGAGGGACCACCCGTCTACGAGCAGTACTTC. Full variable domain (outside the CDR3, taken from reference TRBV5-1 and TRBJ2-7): KAGVTQTPRYLIKTRGQQVTLSCSPISGHRSVSWYQQTPGQGLQFLFEYFSETQRNKGNFPGRFSGRQFSNSRSEMNVSTLELGDSALYLCASSSEGPPVYEQYFGPGTRLTVT.

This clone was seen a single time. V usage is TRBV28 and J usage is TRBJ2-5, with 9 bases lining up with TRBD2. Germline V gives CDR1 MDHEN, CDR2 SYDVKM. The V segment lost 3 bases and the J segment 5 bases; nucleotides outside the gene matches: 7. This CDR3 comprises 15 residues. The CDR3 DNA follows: TGTGCCAGCAGTTTTGAGACTAGCGGCGCGGAGACCCAGTACTTC. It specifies CASSFETSGAETQYF. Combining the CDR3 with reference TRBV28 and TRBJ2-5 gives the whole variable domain DVKVTQSSRYLVKRTGEKVFLECVQDMDHENMFWYRQDPGLGLRLIYFSYDVKMKEKGDIPEGYSVSREKKERFSLILESASTNQTSMYLCASSFETSGAETQYFGPGTRLLVL.

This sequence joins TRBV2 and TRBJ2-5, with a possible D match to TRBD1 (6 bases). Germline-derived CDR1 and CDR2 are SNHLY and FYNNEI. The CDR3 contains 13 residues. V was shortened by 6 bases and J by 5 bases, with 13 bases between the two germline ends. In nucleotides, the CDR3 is TGTGCCAGCAGGTCCGACAGGACGGAGACCCAGTACTTC. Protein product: CASRSDRTETQYF. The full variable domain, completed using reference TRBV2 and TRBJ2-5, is EPEVTQTPSHQVTQMGQEVILRCVPISNHLYFYWYRQILGQKVEFLVSFYNNEISEKSEIFDDQFSVERPDGSNFTLKIRSTKLEDSAMYFCASRSDRTETQYFGPGTRLLVL.

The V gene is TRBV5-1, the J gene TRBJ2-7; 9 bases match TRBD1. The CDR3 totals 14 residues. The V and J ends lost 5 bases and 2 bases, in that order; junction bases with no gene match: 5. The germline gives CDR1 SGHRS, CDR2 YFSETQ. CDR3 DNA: TGCGCCAGCAGGTCCGGGACAGGGACCTACGAGCAGTACTTC. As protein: CASRSGTGTYEQYF.

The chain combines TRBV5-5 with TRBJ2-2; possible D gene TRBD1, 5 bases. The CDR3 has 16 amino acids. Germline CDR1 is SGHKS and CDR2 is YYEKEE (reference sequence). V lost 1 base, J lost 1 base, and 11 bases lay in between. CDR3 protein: CASSLFARENTGELFF. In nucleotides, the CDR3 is TGTGCCAGCAGCTTGTTCGCCAGGGAGAACACCGGGGAGCTGTTTTTT.

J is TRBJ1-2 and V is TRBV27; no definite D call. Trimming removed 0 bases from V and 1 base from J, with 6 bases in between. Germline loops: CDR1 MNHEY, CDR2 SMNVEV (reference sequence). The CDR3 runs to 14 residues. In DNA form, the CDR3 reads TGTGCCAGCAGTTTATCCCCTCTTAACTATGGCTACACCTTC. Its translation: CASSLSPLNYGYTF.

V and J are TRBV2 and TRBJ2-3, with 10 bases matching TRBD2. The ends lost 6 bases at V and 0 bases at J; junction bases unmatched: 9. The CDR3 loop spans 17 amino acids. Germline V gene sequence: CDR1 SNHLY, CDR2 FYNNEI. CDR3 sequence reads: CASRRLAGVRSTDTQYF. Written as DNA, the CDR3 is TGTGCCAGCAGGCGACTAGCGGGTGTGAGGAGCACAGATACGCAGTATTTT.

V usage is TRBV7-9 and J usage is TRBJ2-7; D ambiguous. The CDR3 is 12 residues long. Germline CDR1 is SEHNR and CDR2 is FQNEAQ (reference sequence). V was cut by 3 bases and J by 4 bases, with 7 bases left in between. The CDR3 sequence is CASSLGEYEQYF. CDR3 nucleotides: TGTGCCAGCAGCTTGGGCGAATACGAGCAGTACTTC. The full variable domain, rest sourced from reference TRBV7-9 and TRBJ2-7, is DTGVSQNPRHKITKRGQNVTFRCDPISEHNRLYWYRQTLGQGPEFLTYFQNEAQLEKSRLLSDRFSAERPKGSFSTLEIQRTEQGDSAMYLCASSLGEYEQYFGPGTRLTVT.

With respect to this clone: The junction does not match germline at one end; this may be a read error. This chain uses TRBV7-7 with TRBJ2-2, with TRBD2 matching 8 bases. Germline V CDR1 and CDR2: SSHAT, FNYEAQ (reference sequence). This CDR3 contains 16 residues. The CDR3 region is CASSLTGTSATGELFF. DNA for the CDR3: TGTGCTAGCAGCTTGACCGGGACTAGTGCGACCGGGGAGCTGTTTTTT.

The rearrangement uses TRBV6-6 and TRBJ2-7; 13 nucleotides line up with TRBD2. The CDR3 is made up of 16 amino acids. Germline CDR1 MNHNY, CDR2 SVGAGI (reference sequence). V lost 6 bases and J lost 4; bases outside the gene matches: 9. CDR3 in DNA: TGTGCCAGCAGCTTCCGGACTAGCGGGAGTCTTTACGAGCAGTACTTC. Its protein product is CASSFRTSGSLYEQYF.

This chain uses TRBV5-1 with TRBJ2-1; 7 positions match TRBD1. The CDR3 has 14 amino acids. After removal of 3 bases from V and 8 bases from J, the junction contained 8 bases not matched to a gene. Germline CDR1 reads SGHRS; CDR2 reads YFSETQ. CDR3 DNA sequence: TGCGCCAGCAGCTACAGGGGCGCAATCGATGAGCAGTTCTTC. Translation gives CASSYRGAIDEQFF.

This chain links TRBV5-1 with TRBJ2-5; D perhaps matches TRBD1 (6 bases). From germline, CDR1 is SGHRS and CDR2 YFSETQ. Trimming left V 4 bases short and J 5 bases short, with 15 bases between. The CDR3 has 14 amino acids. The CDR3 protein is CASSPSTGSETQYF. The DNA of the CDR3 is TGCGCCAGCAGCCCCTCCACAGGGTCGGAGACCCAGTACTTC.

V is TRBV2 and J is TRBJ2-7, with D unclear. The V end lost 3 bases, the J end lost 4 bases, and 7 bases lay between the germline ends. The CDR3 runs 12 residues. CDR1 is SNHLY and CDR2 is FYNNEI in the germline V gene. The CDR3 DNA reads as TGTGCCAGCAGTGATGACACATACGAGCAGTACTTC. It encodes CASSDDTYEQYF.

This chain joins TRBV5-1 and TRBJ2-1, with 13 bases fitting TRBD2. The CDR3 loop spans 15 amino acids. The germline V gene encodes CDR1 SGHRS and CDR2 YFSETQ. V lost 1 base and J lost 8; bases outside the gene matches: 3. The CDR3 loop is CASSLQLAGGDEQFF. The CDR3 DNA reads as TGCGCCAGCAGCTTGCAACTAGCGGGAGGGGATGAGCAGTTCTTC. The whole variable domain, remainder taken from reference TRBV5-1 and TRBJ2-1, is KAGVTQTPRYLIKTRGQQVTLSCSPISGHRSVSWYQQTPGQGLQFLFEYFSETQRNKGNFPGRFSGRQFSNSRSEMNVSTLELGDSALYLCASSLQLAGGDEQFFGPGTRLTVL.

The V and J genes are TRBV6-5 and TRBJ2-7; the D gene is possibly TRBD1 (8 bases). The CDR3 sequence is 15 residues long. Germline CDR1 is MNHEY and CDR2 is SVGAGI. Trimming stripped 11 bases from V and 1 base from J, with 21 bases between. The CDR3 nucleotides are TGTGCCGGAGGAGGGGGGGACAGGAGTTCCTACGAGCAGTACTTC. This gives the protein CAGGGGDRSSYEQYF.

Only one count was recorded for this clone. The CDR3 bases are TGTGCCTGGAGTACACAGGCGACCGGGGAGCTGTTTTTT. This sequence encodes CAWSTQATGELFF. This rearrangement joins TRBV30 to TRBJ2-2; TRBD1 is a possible D gene (5 bases). There are 13 residues in the CDR3. Germline CDR1 reads GTSNPN; CDR2 reads SVGIG (reference sequence). The germline V and J ends were trimmed by 2 bases and 5 bases, with 9 bases remaining between them.

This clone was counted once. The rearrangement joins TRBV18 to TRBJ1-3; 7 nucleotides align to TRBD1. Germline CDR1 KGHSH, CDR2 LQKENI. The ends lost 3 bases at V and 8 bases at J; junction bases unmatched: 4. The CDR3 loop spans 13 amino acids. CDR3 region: CASSPDRADTIYF. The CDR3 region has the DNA TGTGCCAGCTCACCCGACAGGGCGGACACCATATATTTT.

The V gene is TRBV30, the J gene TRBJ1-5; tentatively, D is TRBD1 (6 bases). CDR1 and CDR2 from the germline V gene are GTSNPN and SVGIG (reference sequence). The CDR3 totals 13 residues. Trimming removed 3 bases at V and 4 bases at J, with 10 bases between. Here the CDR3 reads CAWSDRGNQPQHF. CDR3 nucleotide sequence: TGTGCCTGGAGCGATAGGGGGAATCAGCCCCAGCATTTT.

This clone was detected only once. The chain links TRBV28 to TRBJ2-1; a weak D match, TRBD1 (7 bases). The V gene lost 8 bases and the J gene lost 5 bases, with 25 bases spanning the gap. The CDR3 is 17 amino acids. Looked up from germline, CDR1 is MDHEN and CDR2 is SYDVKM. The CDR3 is CASPPHPGLQGNNEQFF. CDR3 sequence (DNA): TGTGCCAGCCCCCCCCACCCCGGACTACAGGGGAACAATGAGCAGTTCTTC.

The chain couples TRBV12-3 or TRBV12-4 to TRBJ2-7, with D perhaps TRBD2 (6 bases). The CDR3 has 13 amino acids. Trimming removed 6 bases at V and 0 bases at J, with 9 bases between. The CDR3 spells CASRSSASYEQYF. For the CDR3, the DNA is TGTGCCAGCAGGTCTAGCGCCTCCTACGAGCAGTACTTC.

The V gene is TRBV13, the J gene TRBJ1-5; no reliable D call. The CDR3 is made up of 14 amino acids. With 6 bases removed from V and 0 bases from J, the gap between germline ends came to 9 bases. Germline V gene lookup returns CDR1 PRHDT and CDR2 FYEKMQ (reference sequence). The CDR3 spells CASRVYGSNQPQHF. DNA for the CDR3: TGTGCCAGCAGGGTCTACGGTAGCAATCAGCCCCAGCATTTT.

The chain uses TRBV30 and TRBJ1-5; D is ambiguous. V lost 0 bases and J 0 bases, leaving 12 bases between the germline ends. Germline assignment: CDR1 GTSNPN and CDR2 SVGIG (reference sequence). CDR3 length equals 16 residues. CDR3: CAWSVREGYSNQPQHF. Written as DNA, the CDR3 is TGTGCCTGGAGTGTACGAGAGGGATATAGCAATCAGCCCCAGCATTTT.

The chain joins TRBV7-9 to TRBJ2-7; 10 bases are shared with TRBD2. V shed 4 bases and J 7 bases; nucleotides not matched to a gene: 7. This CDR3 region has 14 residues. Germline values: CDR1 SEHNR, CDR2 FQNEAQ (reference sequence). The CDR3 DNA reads TGTGCCAGCAGCTCCAGCGGGGGGGCCGGTGAGCAGTACTTC. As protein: CASSSSGGAGEQYF.

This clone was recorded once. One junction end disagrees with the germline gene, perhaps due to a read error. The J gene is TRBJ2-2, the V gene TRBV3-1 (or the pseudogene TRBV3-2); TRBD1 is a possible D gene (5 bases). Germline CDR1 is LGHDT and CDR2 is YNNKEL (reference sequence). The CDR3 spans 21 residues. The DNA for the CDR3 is TGTGCCAGCAGCCCCACCGGTCCGAGCAGGGTCTATCCTCGGAACGCCGGGGAGCTGTTTTTT. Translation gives CASSPTGPSRVYPRNAGELFF.

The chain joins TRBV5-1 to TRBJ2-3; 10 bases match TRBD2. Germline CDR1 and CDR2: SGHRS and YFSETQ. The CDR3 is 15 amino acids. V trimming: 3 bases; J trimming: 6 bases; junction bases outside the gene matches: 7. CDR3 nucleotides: TGCGCCAGCAGCTCCTCTCCGGGACTAGCGGATACGCAGTATTTT. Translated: CASSSSPGLADTQYF.